These 5 T cell receptor beta chains were sequenced from one sample in a study of cytomegalovirus exposure and HLA in healthy donors. Assay: immunoSEQ multiplex PCR; the TCRdb copy retains only in-frame clones and omits some. The profile covers more than 300,000 clones, with about nine tenths appearing a single time and around 0.84% taken by the ten largest. The specimen was PBMCs. The receptors derive from a woman between 18 and 30 years old in good health and CMV-seronegative.

The rearrangement joins TRBV19 to TRBJ1-5; D is ambiguous. From germline, CDR1 is LNHDA and CDR2 SQIVND (reference sequence). Trimming took 3 bases from V and 9 from J, leaving 6 bases between them. The CDR3 totals 11 residues. The CDR3 sequence: CASSIPRPQHF. CDR3 coding DNA: TGTGCCAGTAGTATCCCCCGGCCCCAGCATTTT.

CDR3 nucleotide sequence: TGTGCCAGCAGCTTACAGGGGGCGCTGACTGAAGCTTTCTTT. Translated: CASSLQGALTEAFF. The chain is built from TRBV5-6 and TRBJ1-1, with TRBD1 matching over 9 bases. From germline, CDR1 is SGHDT and CDR2 YYEEEE. The length of the CDR3 is 14 residues. Trimming at V came to 2 bases and at J to 5 bases, leaving 4 bases not matched to a gene.

V and J are TRBV11-2 and TRBJ2-1, with D perhaps matching TRBD2 (6 bases). CDR3 length: 15 residues. The V gene's germline CDR1 is SGHAT and CDR2 FQNNGV. Trimming took off 5 bases at V and 2 bases at J, with 13 bases between the two ends. CDR3 bases: TGTGCCAGCAGCCCCACGGAGCGGGCCTACAATGAGCAGTTCTTC. It translates to CASSPTERAYNEQFF.

This clone appeared once. The rearrangement uses TRBV6-5 and TRBJ2-1, with 9 bases lining up with TRBD2. Germline loops: CDR1 MNHEY, CDR2 SVGAGI. Trimming took 2 bases from V and 9 from J; bases not matched to a gene: 2. The CDR3 totals 13 residues. CDR3 residues: CASSYGTSSEQFF. The CDR3 bases are TGTGCCAGCAGTTACGGGACTAGCAGTGAGCAGTTCTTC.

A remark on this clone: Distinct nucleotide sequences in the sample also encode this CDR3. The CDR3 loop reads CASSPPSGRGDTQYF. The CDR3 region has the DNA TGTGCCAGCAGCCCTCCGAGCGGGAGGGGCGATACGCAGTATTTT. J is TRBJ2-3 and V is TRBV11-2, with 10 bases matching TRBD2. The CDR3 runs to 15 residues. Germline trimming cut 5 bases from V and 6 bases from J; bases unmatched to any gene: 8. Germline V gene sequence: CDR1 SGHAT, CDR2 FQNNGV.